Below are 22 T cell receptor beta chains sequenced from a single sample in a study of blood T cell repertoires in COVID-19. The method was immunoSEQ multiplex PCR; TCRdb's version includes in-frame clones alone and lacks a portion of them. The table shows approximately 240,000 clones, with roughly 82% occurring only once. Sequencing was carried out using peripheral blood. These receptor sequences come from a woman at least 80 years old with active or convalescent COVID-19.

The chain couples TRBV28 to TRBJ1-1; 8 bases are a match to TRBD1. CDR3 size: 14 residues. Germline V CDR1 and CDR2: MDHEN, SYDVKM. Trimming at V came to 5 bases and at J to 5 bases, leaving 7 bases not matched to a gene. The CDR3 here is CASSVSTGGTEAFF. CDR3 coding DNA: TGTGCCAGCAGTGTCAGTACAGGGGGGACTGAAGCTTTCTTT.

CDR3 in DNA: TGTGCCAGCTCCCCGACGGACGGGAGGAACACTGAAGCTTTCTTT. Its protein product is CASSPTDGRNTEAFF. The chain carries TRBV18 and TRBJ1-1; the D is unclear. The CDR3 loop spans 15 amino acids. Germline CDR1 and CDR2: KGHSH and LQKENI. V lost 6 bases and J lost 1, with 15 bases in between.

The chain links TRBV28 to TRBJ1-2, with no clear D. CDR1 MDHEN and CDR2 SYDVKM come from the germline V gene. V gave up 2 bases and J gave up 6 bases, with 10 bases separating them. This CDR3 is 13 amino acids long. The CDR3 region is CASSLALSHGYTF. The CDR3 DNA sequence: TGTGCCAGCAGTTTAGCCCTGAGCCATGGCTACACCTTC.

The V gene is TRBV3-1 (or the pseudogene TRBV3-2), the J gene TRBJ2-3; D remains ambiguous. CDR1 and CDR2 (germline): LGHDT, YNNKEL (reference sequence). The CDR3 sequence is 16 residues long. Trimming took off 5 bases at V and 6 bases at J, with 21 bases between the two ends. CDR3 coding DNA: TGTGCCAGCAGCACGGAGACGGGTGCCCTCGGGGATACGCAGTATTTT. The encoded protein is CASSTETGALGDTQYF.

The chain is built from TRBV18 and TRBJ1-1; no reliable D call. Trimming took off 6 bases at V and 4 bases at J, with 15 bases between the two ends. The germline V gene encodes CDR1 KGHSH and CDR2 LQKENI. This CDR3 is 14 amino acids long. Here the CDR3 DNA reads TGTGCCAGCTCCCCGCTTTCGGGGAGCACTGAAGCTTTCTTT. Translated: CASSPLSGSTEAFF.

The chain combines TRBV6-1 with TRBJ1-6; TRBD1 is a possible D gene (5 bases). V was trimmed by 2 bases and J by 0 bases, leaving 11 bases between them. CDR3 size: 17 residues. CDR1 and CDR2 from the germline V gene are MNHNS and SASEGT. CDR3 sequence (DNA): TGTGCCAGCAGTGAATTGGGGGGGAGCTCCTATAATTCACCCCTCCACTTT. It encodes CASSELGGSSYNSPLHF.

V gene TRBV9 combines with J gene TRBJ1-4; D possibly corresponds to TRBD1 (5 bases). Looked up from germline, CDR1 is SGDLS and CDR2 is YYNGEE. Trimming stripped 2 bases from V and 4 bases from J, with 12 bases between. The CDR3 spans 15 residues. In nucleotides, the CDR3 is TGTGCCAGCAGCGTCGGACAATCACTTAATGAAAAACTGTTTTTT. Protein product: CASSVGQSLNEKLFF.

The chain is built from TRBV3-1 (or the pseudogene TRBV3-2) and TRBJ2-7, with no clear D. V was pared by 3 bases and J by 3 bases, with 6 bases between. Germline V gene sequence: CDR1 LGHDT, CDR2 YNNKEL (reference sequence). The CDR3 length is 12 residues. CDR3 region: CASSHSDYEQYF. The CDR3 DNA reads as TGTGCCAGCAGCCACTCAGACTACGAGCAGTACTTC.

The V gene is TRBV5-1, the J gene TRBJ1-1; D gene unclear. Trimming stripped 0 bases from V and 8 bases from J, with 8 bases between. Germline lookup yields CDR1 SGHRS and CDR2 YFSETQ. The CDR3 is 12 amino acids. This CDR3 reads CASSLGGWEAFF. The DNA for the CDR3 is TGCGCCAGCAGCTTGGGAGGCTGGGAAGCTTTCTTT.

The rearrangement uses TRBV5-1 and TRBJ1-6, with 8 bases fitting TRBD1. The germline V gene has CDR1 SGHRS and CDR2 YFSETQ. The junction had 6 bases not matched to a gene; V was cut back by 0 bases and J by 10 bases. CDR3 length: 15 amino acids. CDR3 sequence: CASSLATGGESPLHF. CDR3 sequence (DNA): TGCGCCAGCAGCTTGGCCACAGGGGGTGAGTCACCCCTCCACTTT. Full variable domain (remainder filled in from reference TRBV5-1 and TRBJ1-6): KAGVTQTPRYLIKTRGQQVTLSCSPISGHRSVSWYQQTPGQGLQFLFEYFSETQRNKGNFPGRFSGRQFSNSRSEMNVSTLELGDSALYLCASSLATGGESPLHFGNGTRLTVT.

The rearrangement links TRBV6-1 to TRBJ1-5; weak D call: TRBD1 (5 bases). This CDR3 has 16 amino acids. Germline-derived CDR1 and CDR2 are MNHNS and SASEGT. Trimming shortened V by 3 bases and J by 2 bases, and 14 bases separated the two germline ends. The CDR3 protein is CASSEDRVTGNQPQHF. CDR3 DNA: TGTGCCAGCAGTGAGGATAGGGTGACAGGCAATCAGCCCCAGCATTTT.

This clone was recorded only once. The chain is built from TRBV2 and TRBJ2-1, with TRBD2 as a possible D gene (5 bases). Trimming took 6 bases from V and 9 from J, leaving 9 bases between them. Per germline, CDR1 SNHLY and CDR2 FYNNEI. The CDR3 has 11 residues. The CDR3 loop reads CASSSGSEQFF. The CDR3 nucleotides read TGTGCCAGCAGCTCGGGAAGTGAGCAGTTCTTC.

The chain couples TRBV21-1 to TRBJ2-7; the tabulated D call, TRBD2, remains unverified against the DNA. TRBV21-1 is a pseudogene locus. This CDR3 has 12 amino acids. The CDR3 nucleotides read TGTGCCAGATTAGCGGGAGGCTACGAGCAGTACTTC. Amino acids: CARLAGGYEQYF.

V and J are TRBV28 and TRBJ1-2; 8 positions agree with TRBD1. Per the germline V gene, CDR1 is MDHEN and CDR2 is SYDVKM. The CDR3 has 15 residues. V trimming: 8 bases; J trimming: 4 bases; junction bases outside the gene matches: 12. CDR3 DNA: TGTGCCAGCGCTATGGGACAGGCTTTCCTCTATGGCTACACCTTC. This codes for CASAMGQAFLYGYTF.

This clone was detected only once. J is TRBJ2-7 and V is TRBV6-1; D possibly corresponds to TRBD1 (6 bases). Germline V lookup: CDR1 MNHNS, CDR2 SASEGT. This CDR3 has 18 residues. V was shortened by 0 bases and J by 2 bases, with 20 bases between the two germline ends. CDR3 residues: CASSEALGTWKETYEQYF. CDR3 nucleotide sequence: TGTGCCAGCAGTGAAGCGCTGGGGACATGGAAGGAGACCTACGAGCAGTACTTC.

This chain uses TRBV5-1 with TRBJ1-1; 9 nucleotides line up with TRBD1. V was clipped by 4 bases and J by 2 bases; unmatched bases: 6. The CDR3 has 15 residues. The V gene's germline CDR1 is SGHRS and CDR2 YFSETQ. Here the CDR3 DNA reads TGCGCCAGCAGCATTACAGGGGGCGTCAACACTGAAGCTTTCTTT. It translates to CASSITGGVNTEAFF. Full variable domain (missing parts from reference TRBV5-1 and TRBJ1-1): KAGVTQTPRYLIKTRGQQVTLSCSPISGHRSVSWYQQTPGQGLQFLFEYFSETQRNKGNFPGRFSGRQFSNSRSEMNVSTLELGDSALYLCASSITGGVNTEAFFGQGTRLTVV.

CDR3 sequence (DNA): TGTGCCAGCAGCCCCCGGGACAGAGATTACAATGAGCAGTTCTTC. This translates into CASSPRDRDYNEQFF. The genes are TRBV5-6 and TRBJ2-1; TRBD1 matches at 7 bases. Germline CDR1 and CDR2: SGHDT and YYEEEE. Trimming removed 4 bases from V and 4 bases from J; junction bases left unmatched: 8. This CDR3 comprises 15 residues. The entire variable domain, with the rest obtained from reference TRBV5-6 and TRBJ2-1, is as follows: DAGVTQSPTHLIKTRGQQVTLRCSPKSGHDTVSWYQQALGQGPQFIFQYYEEEERQRGNFPDRFSGHQFPNYSSELNVNALLLGDSALYLCASSPRDRDYNEQFFGPGTRLTVL.

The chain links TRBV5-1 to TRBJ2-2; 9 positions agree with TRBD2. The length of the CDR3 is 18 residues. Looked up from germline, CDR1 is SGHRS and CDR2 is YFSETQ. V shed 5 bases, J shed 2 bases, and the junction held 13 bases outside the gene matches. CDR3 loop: CASRRRTSANSNTGELFF. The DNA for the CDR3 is TGCGCCAGCAGACGTAGGACTAGCGCCAATTCAAACACCGGGGAGCTGTTTTTT.

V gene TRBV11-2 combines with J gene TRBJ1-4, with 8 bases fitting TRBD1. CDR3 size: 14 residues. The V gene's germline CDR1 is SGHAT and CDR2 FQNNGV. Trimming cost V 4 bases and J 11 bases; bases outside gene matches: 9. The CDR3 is CASSSLQGALKLFF. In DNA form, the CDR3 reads TGTGCCAGCAGCTCCCTCCAGGGGGCCCTCAAACTGTTTTTT.

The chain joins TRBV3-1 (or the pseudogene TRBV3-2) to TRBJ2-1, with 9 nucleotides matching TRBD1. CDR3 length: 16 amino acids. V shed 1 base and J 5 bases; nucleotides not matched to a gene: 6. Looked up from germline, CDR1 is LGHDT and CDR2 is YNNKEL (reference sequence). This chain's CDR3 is CASSQVYRTGDNEQFF. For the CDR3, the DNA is TGTGCCAGCAGCCAAGTGTACAGGACAGGGGACAATGAGCAGTTCTTC.

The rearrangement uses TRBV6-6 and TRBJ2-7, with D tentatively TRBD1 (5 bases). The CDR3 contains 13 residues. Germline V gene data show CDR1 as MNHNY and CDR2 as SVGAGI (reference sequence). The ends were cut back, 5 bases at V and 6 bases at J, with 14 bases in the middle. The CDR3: CASSQARGREQYF. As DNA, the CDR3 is TGTGCCAGCAGTCAAGCAAGGGGCCGCGAGCAGTACTTC.

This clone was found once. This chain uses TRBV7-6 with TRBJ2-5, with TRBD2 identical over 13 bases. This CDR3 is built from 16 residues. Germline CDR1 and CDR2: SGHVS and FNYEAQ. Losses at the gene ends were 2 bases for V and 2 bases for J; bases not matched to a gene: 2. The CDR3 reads CASSLLLAGGQETQYF. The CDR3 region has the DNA TGTGCCAGCAGCTTACTACTAGCGGGGGGGCAAGAGACCCAGTACTTC. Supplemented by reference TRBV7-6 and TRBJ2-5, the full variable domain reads GAGVSQSPRYKVTKRGQDVALRCDPISGHVSLYWYRQALGQGPEFLTYFNYEAQQDKSGLPNDRFSAERPEGSISTLTIQRTEQRDSAMYRCASSLLLAGGQETQYFGPGTRLLVL.